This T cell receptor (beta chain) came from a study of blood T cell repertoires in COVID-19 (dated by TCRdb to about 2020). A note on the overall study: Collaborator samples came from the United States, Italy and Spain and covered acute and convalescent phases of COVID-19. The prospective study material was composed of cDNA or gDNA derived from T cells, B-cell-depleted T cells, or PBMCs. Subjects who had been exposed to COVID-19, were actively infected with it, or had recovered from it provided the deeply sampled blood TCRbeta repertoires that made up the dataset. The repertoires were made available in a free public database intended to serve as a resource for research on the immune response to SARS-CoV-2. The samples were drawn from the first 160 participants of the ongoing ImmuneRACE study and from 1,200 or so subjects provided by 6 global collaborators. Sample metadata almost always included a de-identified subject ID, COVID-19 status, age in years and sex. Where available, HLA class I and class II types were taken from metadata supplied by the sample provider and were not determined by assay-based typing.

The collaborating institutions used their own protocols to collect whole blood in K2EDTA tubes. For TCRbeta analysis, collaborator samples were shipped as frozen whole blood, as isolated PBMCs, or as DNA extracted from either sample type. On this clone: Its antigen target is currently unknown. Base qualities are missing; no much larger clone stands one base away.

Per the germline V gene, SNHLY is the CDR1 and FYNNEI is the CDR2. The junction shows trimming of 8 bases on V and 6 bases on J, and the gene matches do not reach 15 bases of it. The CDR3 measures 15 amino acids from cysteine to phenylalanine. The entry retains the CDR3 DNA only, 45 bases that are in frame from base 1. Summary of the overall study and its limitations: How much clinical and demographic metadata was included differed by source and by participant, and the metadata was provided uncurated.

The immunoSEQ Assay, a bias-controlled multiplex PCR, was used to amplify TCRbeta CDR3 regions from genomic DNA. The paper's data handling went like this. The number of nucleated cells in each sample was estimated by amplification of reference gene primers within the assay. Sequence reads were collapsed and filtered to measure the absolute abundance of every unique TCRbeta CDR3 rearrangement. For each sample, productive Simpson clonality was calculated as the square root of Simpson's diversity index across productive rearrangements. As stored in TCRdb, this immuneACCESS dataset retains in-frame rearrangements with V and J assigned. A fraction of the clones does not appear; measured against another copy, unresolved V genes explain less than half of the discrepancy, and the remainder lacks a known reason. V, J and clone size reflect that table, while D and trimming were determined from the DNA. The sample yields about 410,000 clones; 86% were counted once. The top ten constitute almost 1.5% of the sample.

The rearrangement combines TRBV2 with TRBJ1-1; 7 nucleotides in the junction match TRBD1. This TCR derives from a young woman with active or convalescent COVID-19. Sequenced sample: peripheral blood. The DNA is TGTGCCAGCGCCGATATGGGACAGCGGTCCGCTGAAGCTTTCTTT. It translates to CASADMGQRSAEAFF.